This record looks at one T cell receptor (beta chain) sequence and its context. Its specificity is not known. This entry comes from a study of cytomegalovirus exposure and HLA in healthy donors. For the study at large: HLA-typed donors were the source of about 85 million unique TCRs held in an early data release. Study-level points and caveats: In all likelihood, a cluster of highly shared sequence variants was a sequencing artifact. Donors were assumed by presence/absence analyses to have roughly uniform sequencing depth.

The CDR3 is 12 residues long. Germline V gives CDR1 MNHEY, CDR2 SVGAGI. Trimming took off 10 bases at V and 3 bases at J, with 11 bases between the two ends. 13 Jbeta primers and 60 Vbeta primers were used for the PCR. Assay used: immunoSEQ multiplex PCR; TCRdb lists only in-frame clones, some missing. The sample holds 90,000 to 120,000 clones, 60% to 80% seen once. This receptor was identified in a man aged 60 to 75 in good health and CMV-seropositive. Sequencing input: PBMCs. The V call is TRBV6-5, the J call TRBJ2-3; no firm D call. The CDR3 DNA reads as TGTGCCAACGCACGGAGAACAGATACGCAGTATTTT. Translation gives CANARRTDTQYF.